These T cell receptor beta chains were read from a single sample in a study of blood T cells in healthy people across ages. TCRdb itself ran the 5' RACE reads through MiXCR, one entry per CDR3 protein. The table lists 1.5 million to 2 million distinct CDR3 sequences, roughly 30% of them singletons. The sample was blood. The receptors were sampled from a woman in her 30s in good health. Both conserved end residues are part of each CDR3. The D gene is left open where the match is weak. Rows give clone size only sometimes, using once, few, many, or a class for an expanded clone.

>many|TRBJ2-4|TRBD1|TRBV15
TGTGCCACCAGCAGAGATACGGACAGGGGAGGCATTCAGTACTTC
CATSRDTDRGGIQYF
>.|TRBJ1-1|.|TRBV9
TGTGCCAGCAGCGTGACAGGTGTCACTGAAGCTTTCTTT
CASSVTGVTEAFF
>.|TRBJ2-3|TRBD2|TRBV12-3/TRBV12-4
TGTGCCAGCAGGCCGGCGGGGGGGCACGATACGCAGTATTTT
CASRPAGGHDTQYF
>.|TRBJ1-1|.|TRBV6-5
TGTGCCAGCAGTTACGTGGGGGGGAGGGACACTGAAGCTTTCTTT
CASSYVGGRDTEAFF
>.|TRBJ1-1|TRBD1|TRBV2
TGTGCCAGCGAGGGACAGACTACAAGGAACACTGAAGCTTTCTTT
CASEGQTTRNTEAFF
>.|TRBJ1-1|.|TRBV6-2/TRBV6-3
TGTGCCAGCAGTTACCTTCGTTCTGGGGTAGACACTGAAGCTTTCTTT
CASSYLRSGVDTEAFF
>few|TRBJ2-1|TRBD2|TRBV7-2
TGTGCCAGCAGCTTGGAGACTAGCGGGAACTACAATGAGCAGTTCTTC
CASSLETSGNYNEQFF
>many|TRBJ1-6|.|TRBV5-1
TGCGCCAGCAGCCTCGCCTCAGGAGAAGGTTCACCCCTCCACTTT
CASSLASGEGSPLHF
>few|TRBJ2-7|.|TRBV18
TGTGCCAGCTCACCGGCGTCACGGGAGCGCAACGAGCAGTACTTC
CASSPASRERNEQYF
>few|TRBJ2-3|TRBD2|TRBV5-1
TGCGCCAGCAGCCGCCTAGCGGGGGGTCGCACAGATACGCAGTATTTT
CASSRLAGGRTDTQYF
>.|TRBJ2-5|TRBD2|TRBV29-1
TGCAGCGTTGGTCCCAGCGGGGACGGGACCCAGTACTTC
CSVGPSGDGTQYF
>.|TRBJ2-5|.|TRBV7-2
TGTGCCAGCAGCTTAGGTGGCAGCATAACCCAAGAGACCCAGTACTTC
CASSLGGSITQETQYF
>.|TRBJ1-5|.|TRBV2
TGTGCCAGCAGTCGGGGTGAGGGCAATCAGCCCCAGCATTTT
CASSRGEGNQPQHF
>.|TRBJ2-7|.|TRBV12-3/TRBV12-4
TGTGCCAGCAGTTCGACAGGCGCGACCTACGAGCAGTACTTC
CASSSTGATYEQYF
>few|TRBJ1-6|.|TRBV7-9
TGTGCCAGCAGCTGGGACCTTGGGAATTCACCCCTCCACTTT
CASSWDLGNSPLHF
>.|TRBJ2-5|.|TRBV7-2
TGCGCCAGGGGGCCGGGAGGGGGTAATGAGCAGTACTTC
CARGPGGGNEQYF
>once|TRBJ2-4|TRBD2|TRBV29-1
TGCAGCGTTATTCTAGCGGGATCCAAAAACATTCAGTACTTC
CSVILAGSKNIQYF
>.|TRBJ1-2|.|TRBV12-3/TRBV12-4
TGTGCCAGCACTAGGGGGAGTTTAGCTAACTATGGCTACACCTTC
CASTRGSLANYGYTF
>.|TRBJ2-6|.|TRBV20-1
TGCAGTGCTAGGTCGACAGGGCGCGGGGCCAACGTCCGGACTTTC
CSARSTGRGANVRTF
>.|TRBJ1-5|TRBD1|TRBV5-1
TGCGCCAGATCCGGAACAGGGGGACGGCAGCCCCAGCATTTT
CARSGTGGRQPQHF
>.|TRBJ2-1|.|TRBV29-1
TGCAGCGTCGGCAGGACTCACTCCTACAATGAGCAGTTCTTC
CSVGRTHSYNEQFF
>.|TRBJ1-2|TRBD1|TRBV6-2/TRBV6-3
TGTGCCAGCAGTACCCCGACAGGGGCAAACACCTTC
CASSTPTGANTF
>.|TRBJ2-6|.|TRBV20-1
TGCAGTGCTAGGGGAAACACCTCTCCACTGACTTTC
CSARGNTSPLTF
>many|TRBJ1-2|.|TRBV27
TGTGCCAGTGGCTTGAGGGCTAACTATGGCTACACCTTC
CASGLRANYGYTF
>.|TRBJ1-5|.|TRBV20-1
TGCAGTGCTGCAAACCCAGGGGGCAATCAGCCCCAGCATTTT
CSAANPGGNQPQHF
>.|TRBJ2-1|TRBD2|TRBV4-1
TGCGCCAGCAGCCAAGTACGCGGGAGTGGCAATGAGCAGTTCTTC
CASSQVRGSGNEQFF
>.|TRBJ1-5|.|TRBV3-1
TGTGCCAGCAACCAAGATAACGTGAATCAGCCCCAGCATTTT
CASNQDNVNQPQHF
>few|TRBJ2-7|TRBD1|TRBV9
TGTGCCAGCAGCGCGTCGGACAGGGGGTCCTACGAGCAGTACTTC
CASSASDRGSYEQYF
>few|TRBJ2-4|.|TRBV7-2
TGTGCCAGCAGCTCCCCTGGGACGTACTTC
CASSSPGTYF
>.|TRBJ1-2|TRBD1|TRBV24-1
TGTGCCACCAGTGACCACCCGGGACAGGGGAGGGATGGCTACACCTTC
CATSDHPGQGRDGYTF
>few|TRBJ2-2|.|TRBV6-1
TGTGCCAGCATATCCCCCGGTAGATGGATAAGGGAGCTGTTTTTT
CASISPGRWIRELFF
>few|TRBJ2-1|.|TRBV6-2/TRBV6-3
TGTGCCAGCAGTGGGGGTACCCATGAGCAGTTCTTC
CASSGGTHEQFF
>.|TRBJ1-5|.|TRBV7-6
TGTGCCAGCAGCCAAAATCAGAATAGCAATCAGCCCCAGCATTTT
CASSQNQNSNQPQHF
>.|TRBJ2-1|TRBD2|TRBV20-1
TGCGGTGCTAGAGACCTCGCTAGCGGTTACAATGAGCAGTTCTTC
CGARDLASGYNEQFF
>few|TRBJ2-7|.|TRBV29-1
TGCAGCCTAAGGGACGGCTCCTACGGGCAGTACTTC
CSLRDGSYGQYF
>.|TRBJ2-1|TRBD2|TRBV10-3
TGTGCCATCAGTGCAGGGAAGAAGCGGGGCCCCTTCAATGAGCAGTTCTTC
CAISAGKKRGPFNEQFF
>once|TRBJ2-3|.|TRBV5-5
TGTGCCAGCAGCACAGTGTTTGGTAGCACAGATACGCAGTATTTT
CASSTVFGSTDTQYF
>.|TRBJ2-7|.|TRBV7-9
TGTGCCAGCAGCTTGGGCATCAGGACAGACTCCTACGAGCAGTACTTC
CASSLGIRTDSYEQYF